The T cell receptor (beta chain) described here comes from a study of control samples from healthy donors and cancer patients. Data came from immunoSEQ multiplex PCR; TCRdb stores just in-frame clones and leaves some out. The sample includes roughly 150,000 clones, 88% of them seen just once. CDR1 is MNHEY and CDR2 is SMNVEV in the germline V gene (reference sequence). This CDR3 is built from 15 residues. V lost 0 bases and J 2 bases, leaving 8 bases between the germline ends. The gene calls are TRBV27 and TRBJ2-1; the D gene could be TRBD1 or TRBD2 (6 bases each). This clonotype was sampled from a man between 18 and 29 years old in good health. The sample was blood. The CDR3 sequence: CASSLSGGTYNEQFF. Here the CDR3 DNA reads TGTGCCAGCAGTTTATCCGGGGGCACCTACAATGAGCAGTTCTTC.